This T cell receptor beta chain comes out of a study of T cell responses to AZD1222 COVID-19 vaccine (dated by TCRdb to 2020 to 2022). Broadly, across the study: AZD1222 recipients with second doses at about 4 weeks or about 12 weeks were pooled, because spike-specific TCR depth and breadth did not differ between schedules. TCR sequencing covered 230 or so trial participants: 200 to 210 given two doses of AZD1222 and about 26 given two doses of MenACWY control vaccine. Trial participants were enrolled by age into subgroups of 18-55, 56-69 and 70-plus years, and around 140, 26 and 57 TCR-sequenced participants, respectively, were included in these subgroups. Here is what the overall study found, with its caveats: After two AZD1222 doses, spike-specific TCR breadth and depth were significantly higher than at day 0 and than in MenACWY recipients. Vaccine-associated CD4 TCRs spanned the whole spike protein, with dominant responses in regions 160-218 and 743-854. Because no day 14 peak-response samples were available, the repertoires could be characterized only after the peak T cell response. In the small 56-69-year group, the increase in depth fell short of significance, most likely because of low power. Conclusions about previously exposed vaccinees were limited because only a handful of AZD1222 recipients were SARS-CoV-2 seropositive at baseline. Most participants were white British and females outnumbered males, and the authors suggested that clonal diversity may have been underestimated. Reportedly, almost half of the unique spike-specific TCRs recognized epitopes lying outside the regions that are mutated in the B.1.351 and B.1.1.7 variants.

As concerns this clone: The target of this receptor is not known. Nothing much larger sits one base from this clone, and base qualities are not available.

The label giving this sample's time point can be read as: baseline before first vaccination. Vaccinee samples were obtained from the UK trials COV001 and COV002, which included a single-blind randomized controlled phase 2/3 trial of AZD1222 (ChAdOx1 nCoV-19) in healthy adults. Trial participant PBMC samples were collected at day 0 and day 28 after the second dose for TCRbeta chain sequencing. Trimming takes 2 bases from V and 2 bases from J, and the germline ends sit 10 bases apart. Taken from the germline V gene (reference sequence), the CDR1 and CDR2 loops are LGHDT and YNNKEL. Including the terminal cysteine and phenylalanine, the CDR3 comprises 14 residues. The only DNA kept is the CDR3, 42 bases in frame from the first base. The CDR3 regions of human TCRbeta chains were analyzed by immunosequencing. In the paper's pipeline: TCRs in the repertoires were compared against a reference library of SARS-CoV-2-specific TCRs that had been generated with the MIRA antigen-specificity platform. Breadth was defined as the fraction of unique TCRs that were SARS-CoV-2-associated, and depth was defined as the fraction of total T cells that were SARS-CoV-2-associated. Using the MIRA data, each spike-specific TCR was mapped to the spike region that the TCR reacts to and placed in a CD4 or CD8 class. Log10-transformed breadth and depth values were compared by one-way ANOVA with Sidak's multiple comparisons tests. The table comes from immuneACCESS by way of TCRdb, which keeps in-frame sequences with V and J called. Part of the clones is missing from these tables; in studies checked, under half for an unresolved V gene and the rest for unknown reasons. Clonal size and the V and J genes are those of that table, whereas D and trimming came from the DNA. Across this sample there are tens of thousands of clones, with nearly 90% seen only once. Roughly 6% of the sample belongs to the ten largest clones.

The sequence is built from TRBV3-1 (or the pseudogene TRBV3-2) and TRBJ2-7; no D gene is confidently identified. The TCR originated in an adult in good health. Sequenced here: peripheral blood, sampled on day 0 of AZD1222 vaccination. The CDR3 amino acid sequence is: CASSQWQATYEQYF. The sequenced DNA: TGTGCCAGCAGCCAATGGCAGGCAACCTACGAGCAGTACTTC.